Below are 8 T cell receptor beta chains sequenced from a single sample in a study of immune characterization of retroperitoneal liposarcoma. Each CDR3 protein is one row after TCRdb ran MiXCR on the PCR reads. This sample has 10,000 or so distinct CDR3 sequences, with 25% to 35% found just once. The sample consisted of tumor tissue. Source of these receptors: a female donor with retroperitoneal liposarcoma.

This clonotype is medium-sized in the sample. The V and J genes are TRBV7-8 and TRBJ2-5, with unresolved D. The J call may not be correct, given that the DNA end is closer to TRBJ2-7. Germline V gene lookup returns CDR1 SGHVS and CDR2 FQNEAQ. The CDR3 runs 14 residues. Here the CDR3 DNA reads TGTGCCAGCAGCTTAGGGGCAGGTATCCACGAGCAGTACTTC. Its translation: CASSLGAGIHEQYF.

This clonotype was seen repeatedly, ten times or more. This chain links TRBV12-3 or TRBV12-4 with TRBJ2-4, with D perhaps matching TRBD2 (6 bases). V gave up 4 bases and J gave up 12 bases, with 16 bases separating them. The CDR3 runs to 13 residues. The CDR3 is CASSSYIAGGQYF. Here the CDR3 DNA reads TGTGCCAGCAGTTCCTACATAGCCGGGGGTCAGTACTTC.

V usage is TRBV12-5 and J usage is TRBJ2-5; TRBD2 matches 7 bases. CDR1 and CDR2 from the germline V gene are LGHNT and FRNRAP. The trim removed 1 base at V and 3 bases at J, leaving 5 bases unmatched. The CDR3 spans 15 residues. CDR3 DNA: TGTGCTAGTGGTTTGGACACGGGGGGAGAAGAGACCCAGTACTTC. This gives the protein CASGLDTGGEETQYF.

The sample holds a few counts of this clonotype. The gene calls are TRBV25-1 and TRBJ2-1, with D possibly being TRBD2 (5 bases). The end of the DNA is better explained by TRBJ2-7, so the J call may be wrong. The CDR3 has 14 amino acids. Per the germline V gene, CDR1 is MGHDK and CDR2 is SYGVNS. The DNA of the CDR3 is TGTGCCAGCACCAAGAAAGAGGGCTCCAATGAGCAGTACTTC. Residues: CASTKKEGSNEQYF.

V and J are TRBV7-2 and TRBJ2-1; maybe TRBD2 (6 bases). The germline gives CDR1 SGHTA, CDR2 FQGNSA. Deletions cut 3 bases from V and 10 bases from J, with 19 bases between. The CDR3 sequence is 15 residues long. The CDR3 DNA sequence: TGTGCCAGCAGCTTTCTCGGGAGAGACTTGGGGGAGCAGTTCTTC. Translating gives CASSFLGRDLGEQFF. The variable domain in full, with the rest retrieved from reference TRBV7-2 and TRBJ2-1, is GAGVSQSPSNKVTEKGKDVELRCDPISGHTALYWYRQSLGQGLEFLIYFQGNSAPDKSGLPSDRFSAERTGGSVSTLTIQRTQQEDSAVYLCASSFLGRDLGEQFFGPGTRLTVL.

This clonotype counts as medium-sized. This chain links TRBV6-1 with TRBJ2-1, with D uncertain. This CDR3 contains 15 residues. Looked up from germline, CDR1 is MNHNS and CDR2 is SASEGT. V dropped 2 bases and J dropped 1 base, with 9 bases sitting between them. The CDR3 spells CASSETWQSYNEQFF. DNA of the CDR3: TGTGCCAGCAGTGAAACATGGCAGTCCTACAATGAGCAGTTCTTC.

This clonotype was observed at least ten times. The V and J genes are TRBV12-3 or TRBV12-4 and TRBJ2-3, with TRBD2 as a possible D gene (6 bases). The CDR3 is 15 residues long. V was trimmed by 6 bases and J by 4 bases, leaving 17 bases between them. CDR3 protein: CASSPTSSVADTQYF. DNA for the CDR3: TGTGCCAGCAGCCCCACTAGCTCCGTCGCAGATACGCAGTATTTT.

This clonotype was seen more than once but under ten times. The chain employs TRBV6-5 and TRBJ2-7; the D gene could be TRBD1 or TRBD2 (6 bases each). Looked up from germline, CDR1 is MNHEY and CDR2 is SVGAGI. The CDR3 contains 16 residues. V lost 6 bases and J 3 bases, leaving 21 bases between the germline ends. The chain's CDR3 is CASREGYGGLNYEQYF. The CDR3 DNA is TGTGCCAGCAGGGAGGGGTACGGGGGCCTAAACTACGAGCAGTACTTC.